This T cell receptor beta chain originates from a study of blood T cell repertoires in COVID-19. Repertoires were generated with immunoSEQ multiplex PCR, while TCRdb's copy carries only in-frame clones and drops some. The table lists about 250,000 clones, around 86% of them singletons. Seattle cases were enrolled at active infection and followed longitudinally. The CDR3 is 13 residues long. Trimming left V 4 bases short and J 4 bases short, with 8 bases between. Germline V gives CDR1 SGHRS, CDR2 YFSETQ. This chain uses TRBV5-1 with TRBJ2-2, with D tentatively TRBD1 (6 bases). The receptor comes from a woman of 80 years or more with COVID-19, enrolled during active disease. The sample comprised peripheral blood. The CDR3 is CASSRQATGELFF. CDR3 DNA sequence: TGCGCCAGCAGCCGACAGGCCACCGGGGAGCTGTTTTTT.